Below, 31 T cell receptor beta chains from the same sample are listed, as sequenced in a study of T cell clonality in common variable immunodeficiency. Measured with immunoSEQ multiplex PCR; TCRdb has only the in-frame clones, and not every one. Sampling found fewer than 50,000 clones, none seen once. The specimen was peripheral blood mononuclear cells. These receptors all stem from a person between 18 and 75 years old in good health.

Ten or more counts support this clone. Read coverage stops 3 residues before the CDR3 terminus; the germline J gene supplies the remainder. V usage is TRBV27 and J usage is TRBJ2-7, with D uncertain. V gave up 3 bases and J gave up 3 bases, with 6 bases separating them. Germline-derived CDR1 and CDR2 are MNHEY and SMNVEV (reference sequence). CDR3 length equals 12 residues. This chain's CDR3 is CASSFGGYEQYF. Partial CDR3 DNA: TGTGCCAGCAGTTTTGGCGGCTACGAG.

The sample holds many counts of this clone. The read gets to within 3 residues of the CDR3 end, and the germline J gene fills in the rest. The chain has TRBV24-1 and TRBJ2-5; 14 bases map to TRBD2. The V and J ends lost 4 bases and 3 bases, in that order; junction bases with no gene match: 6. The CDR3 contains 17 residues. Germline CDR1 KGHDR, CDR2 SFDVKD. Here the CDR3 reads CATSELPGLAGEETQYF. Incomplete CDR3 DNA: TGTGCCACCAGTGAACTGCCGGGACTAGCGGGAGAAGAGACC.

Details on this clone: Sequencing ends 3 residues short of the CDR3 end; the germline J gene provides the rest. The gene calls are TRBV5-1 and TRBJ1-6; TRBD1 agrees at 9 bases. This CDR3 comprises 15 residues. After removal of 3 bases from V and 9 bases from J, the junction contained 7 bases not matched to a gene. CDR1 and CDR2 from the germline V gene are SGHRS and YFSETQ. The CDR3 DNA, read in part, is TGCGCCAGCAGCTCCAAGACAGGGGGAGGTTCACCC. Protein product: CASSSKTGGGSP. In full, the CDR3 is CASSSKTGGGSPLHF.

This clone was detected many times. The missing CDR3 end, 3 residues past where the read stops, is filled in from the germline J gene. The J gene is TRBJ1-1, the V gene TRBV19; 11 nucleotides match TRBD1. Germline CDR1 and CDR2: LNHDA and SQIVND (reference sequence). The CDR3 is 18 residues long. The trim removed 3 bases at V and 0 bases at J, leaving 9 bases unmatched. This CDR3 is CASSIWTGGTNMNTEAFF. CDR3 bases read: TGTGCCAGTAGTATTTGGACAGGGGGCACAAACATGAACACTGAA.

In its sample, this clone was seen many times. The missing CDR3 end, 3 residues past where the read stops, is filled in from the germline J gene. This chain joins TRBV18 and TRBJ2-1, with D maybe TRBD2 (5 bases). The V gene lost 6 bases and the J gene lost 9 bases, with 15 bases spanning the gap. This CDR3 has 13 residues. CDR1 is KGHSH, CDR2 LQKENI, per germline. CDR3 DNA, as far as it was read: TGTGCCAGCTCTGCGAGGTTTACTAGTGAG. This encodes CASSARFTSE. Given in full, the CDR3 is CASSARFTSEQFF.

This clone was seen repeatedly, ten times or more. The read halts 3 residues ahead of the CDR3 end, with the missing end drawn from the germline J gene. Other DNA sequences in the same sample also yield this CDR3. The chain links TRBV5-1 to TRBJ2-7; 7 bases fit TRBD1. Germline CDR1 SGHRS, CDR2 YFSETQ. This CDR3 contains 15 residues. J was trimmed by 1 base and V by 2 bases; bases with no gene match: 6. The part of the CDR3 DNA that was read is TGCGCCAGCAGCTTTAGACAGGGAACTTCCTACGAG. It yields the protein CASSFRQGTSYE. The complete CDR3 sequence is CASSFRQGTSYEQYF.

This clone was observed at least ten times. The read stops 3 residues short of the end of the CDR3; the missing end is completed from the germline J gene. The J gene is TRBJ2-2, the V gene TRBV19; 8 nucleotides match TRBD1. In germline, CDR1 is LNHDA, CDR2 SQIVND (reference sequence). V was clipped by 3 bases and J by 6 bases; unmatched bases: 6. The CDR3 runs 15 residues. CDR3 region: CASSISRTGSGELFF. The covered CDR3 bases are TGTGCCAGTAGTATCTCTAGGACAGGGTCCGGGGAG.

This clone has just a few counts. The read finishes 3 residues shy of the CDR3 end, and the germline J gene is used to complete it. The chain uses TRBV7-6 and TRBJ1-1, with TRBD1 as a possible D gene (6 bases). Germline V gene sequence: CDR1 SGHVS, CDR2 FNYEAQ. The CDR3 runs 12 residues. CDR3 sequence: CASSSGGAKAFF. The DNA read from the CDR3 is TGTGCCAGCAGCTCGGGGGGCGCAAAA.

This clone was picked up many times. Sequencing ends 3 residues short of the CDR3 end; the germline J gene provides the rest. V and J are TRBV7-8 and TRBJ1-6, with 9 bases aligning to TRBD1. Germline V lookup: CDR1 SGHVS, CDR2 FQNEAQ. J gave up 7 bases and V 6 bases, and 4 bases lay outside the gene matches. This CDR3 contains 14 residues. CDR3: CASSPDRGNSPLHF. CDR3 bases read: TGTGCCAGCAGTCCGGACAGGGGAAATTCACCC. The variable domain in full, with the rest retrieved from reference TRBV7-8 and TRBJ1-6, is GAGVSQSPRYKVAKRGQDVALRCDPISGHVSLFWYQQALGQGPEFLTYFQNEAQLDKSGLPSDRFFAERPEGSVSTLKIQRTQQEDSAVYLCASSPDRGNSPLHFGNGTRLTVT.

This clone was counted a few times. The CDR3 end is not reached by the read, which stops 3 residues before it; the germline J gene fills it in. The V call is TRBV16, the J call TRBJ2-1, with D possibly matching TRBD2 (5 bases). From germline, CDR1 is KGHSY and CDR2 FQNENV. There are 16 residues in the CDR3. V shed 0 bases and J shed 3 bases, with 12 bases lying between them. The part of the CDR3 DNA that was read is TGTGCCAGCAGCCAATCGTGGAGCGGCTTCTACAATGAG. Translated, it gives CASSQSWSGFYNE. The entire CDR3 is CASSQSWSGFYNEQFF.

This clone was counted ten times or more. Read coverage stops 3 residues before the CDR3 terminus; the germline J gene supplies the remainder. This chain connects TRBV2 to TRBJ1-2; no firm D call. Germline CDR1 reads SNHLY; CDR2 reads FYNNEI. CDR3 size: 15 residues. Trimming took off 0 bases at V and 4 bases at J, with 12 bases between the two ends. Here the CDR3 reads CASSEAAQDIYGYTF. CDR3 DNA (partial): TGTGCCAGCAGTGAAGCCGCTCAAGACATCTATGGC.

At least ten counts were recorded for this clone. Read data end 3 residues before the CDR3 end; the end is taken from the germline J gene. The rearrangement links TRBV19 to TRBJ2-6; 7 nucleotides match TRBD1. The germline gives CDR1 LNHDA, CDR2 SQIVND (reference sequence). The CDR3 is made up of 15 amino acids. Trimming took 7 bases from V and 1 from J; bases not matched to a gene: 4. The chain's CDR3 is CASTPTGSGANVLTF. CDR3 DNA, as far as it was read: TGTGCCAGTACCCCGACAGGGTCTGGGGCCAACGTC.

This clone was detected many times. The part of the CDR3 DNA that was read is TGTGCCAGCCGGGACAGGGGAAGTGAAAAA. Translating it yields CASRDRGSEK. The full-length CDR3 reads as CASRDRGSEKLFF. J is TRBJ1-4 and V is TRBV2, with 10 bases fitting TRBD1. The CDR3 extends 3 residues past the end of the read, so its final part is completed from the germline J gene. Germline V gene data show CDR1 as SNHLY and CDR2 as FYNNEI. This CDR3 has 13 amino acids. The ends lost 8 bases at V and 7 bases at J; junction bases unmatched: 4.

This clone was observed many times. With the read ending 3 residues before the CDR3 end, the germline J gene is used to fill in that end. J is TRBJ2-3 and V is TRBV5-1, with TRBD2 identical over 8 bases. The germline V gene has CDR1 SGHRS and CDR2 YFSETQ. V lost 3 bases to trimming and J lost 3 bases; unmatched junction nucleotides: 9. CDR3 length: 16 amino acids. CDR3 sequence: CASSWRGSGRTDTQYF. CDR3 DNA (partial): TGCGCCAGCAGCTGGCGAGGAAGCGGGAGAACAGATACG.

This clone was picked up many times. The CDR3 end lies 3 residues beyond the end of the read and is filled in from the germline J gene. The rearrangement uses TRBV7-6 and TRBJ1-2; 10 nucleotides line up with TRBD1. CDR3 length equals 17 residues. Germline V lookup: CDR1 SGHVS, CDR2 FNYEAQ. CDR3 DNA, as far as it was read: TGTGCCAGCAGCAGAACTGTGGCGACAGGGGGCGCAGAGGGC. As protein: CASSRTVATGGAEG. The CDR3 in full is CASSRTVATGGAEGYTF.

This clone came up many times. The read terminates 3 residues before the CDR3 end, so the remaining end is supplied by the germline J gene. The gene calls are TRBV9 and TRBJ2-1, with TRBD2 identical over 11 bases. Germline trimming cut 1 base from V and 0 bases from J; bases unmatched to any gene: 6. Germline V gene sequence: CDR1 SGDLS, CDR2 YYNGEE. The CDR3 consists of 18 residues. The CDR3 DNA, read in part, is TGTGCCAGCAGCGTAACCGGGACTAGCGGAGCCTCCTACAATGAG. Its protein is CASSVTGTSGASYNE. The complete CDR3 reads CASSVTGTSGASYNEQFF.

This clone was counted ten times or more. The CDR3 is cut off 3 residues early in the read; its end comes from the germline J gene. The chain carries TRBV18 and TRBJ2-3; 7 bases match TRBD1. Germline-derived CDR1 and CDR2 are KGHSH and LQKENI. V was clipped by 0 bases and J by 0 bases; unmatched bases: 3. This CDR3 is built from 16 residues. The covered CDR3 bases are TGTGCCAGCTCACCACCGCGACAGGGCAGCACAGATACG. Encoded protein: CASSPPRQGSTDT. The entire CDR3 sequence reads CASSPPRQGSTDTQYF. Variable domain in full (rest from reference TRBV18 and TRBJ2-3): NAGVMQNPRHLVRRRGQEARLRCSPMKGHSHVYWYRQLPEEGLKFMVYLQKENIIDESGMPKERFSAEFPKEGPSILRIQQVVRGDSAAYFCASSPPRQGSTDTQYFGPGTRLTVL.

This clone was recorded many times. Sequencing ends 3 residues short of the CDR3 end; the germline J gene provides the rest. This sequence joins TRBV19 and TRBJ2-7; TRBD2 matches 7 bases. V dropped 0 bases and J dropped 2; count of bases not matched to a gene: 7. The CDR3 consists of 16 residues. Per germline, CDR1 LNHDA and CDR2 SQIVND (reference sequence). The CDR3 DNA, read in part, is TGTGCCAGTAGTATAGACCAGCGGGGACCCACCTACGAG. This sequence encodes CASSIDQRGPTYE. The whole CDR3 is CASSIDQRGPTYEQYF.

Note on this clone: An end of the junction differs from the germline gene, which may be a read error. The CDR3 extends 3 residues past the end of the read, so its final part is completed from the germline J gene. The chain combines TRBV5-1 with TRBJ2-1, with 7 bases identical to TRBD1. This CDR3 spans 14 amino acids. Germline V gives CDR1 SGHRS, CDR2 YFSETQ. CDR3 amino acids: CAGSPRQGINEQFF. The DNA read from the CDR3 is TGCGCCGGCAGCCCGAGACAGGGAATCAATGAG.

This clone was picked up many times. The read is 3 residues too short to cover the CDR3 end, so that end is filled in from the germline J gene. The chain carries TRBV20-1 and TRBJ2-7; TRBD2 aligns across 10 bases. Germline V lookup: CDR1 DFQATT, CDR2 SNEGSKA (reference sequence). The CDR3 is 14 residues long. J gave up 5 bases and V 1 base, and 5 bases lay outside the gene matches. The CDR3 loop reads CSARVSLAGDEQYF. CDR3 DNA, as far as it was read: TGCAGTGCTAGAGTCTCGCTAGCGGGAGACGAG.

Ten or more counts support this clone. A junction end diverges from the germline sequence, so it may reflect a read error. Partial CDR3 DNA: TGCGCCAGCAGCCAAGAGGCTAGCGGGAGGGTAAGCTCCTACGAG. Protein sequence: CASSQEASGRVSSYE. The entire CDR3 sequence reads CASSQEASGRVSSYEQYF. This chain uses TRBV4-2 with TRBJ2-7; 12 bases line up with TRBD2. Coverage ceases 3 residues before the CDR3 finishes, and the germline J gene fills in the end. Germline assignment: CDR1 LGHNA and CDR2 YNFKEQ. This CDR3 has 18 residues.

To note about this clone: The DNA ends 3 residues before the CDR3 does, and the rest of the CDR3 is filled in from the germline J gene. V and J are TRBV19 and TRBJ1-2, with D perhaps TRBD1 (5 bases). This CDR3 region has 14 residues. Germline V lookup: CDR1 LNHDA, CDR2 SQIVND (reference sequence). CDR3 sequence: CASSSTSGAYEYTF. The DNA read from the CDR3 is TGTGCCAGTAGTTCGACTAGCGGGGCCTACGAA.

This clone was counted at least ten times. With the read ending 3 residues before the CDR3 end, the germline J gene is used to fill in that end. The J gene is TRBJ2-5, the V gene TRBV2; 11 nucleotides align to TRBD2. This CDR3 region has 14 residues. V trimming: 8 bases; J trimming: 2 bases; junction bases outside the gene matches: 4. Germline CDR1 SNHLY, CDR2 FYNNEI. The CDR3 sequence: CASYWTSGQETQYF. The part of the CDR3 DNA that was read is TGTGCCAGCTATTGGACTAGCGGGCAAGAGACC.

This clone was counted at least ten times. The covered CDR3 bases are TGTGCCAGCAGTGAAACAGGGGGCACCGGGGAG. Translating gives CASSETGGTGE. In full, the CDR3 is CASSETGGTGELFF. V and J are TRBV2 and TRBJ2-2, with TRBD1 matching over 8 bases. The read ends 3 residues shy of where the CDR3 ends; the end is completed using the germline J gene. This CDR3 region has 14 residues. Trimming cost V 2 bases and J 4 bases; bases outside gene matches: 0. The germline gives CDR1 SNHLY, CDR2 FYNNEI. The entire variable domain, with the rest obtained from reference TRBV2 and TRBJ2-2, is as follows: EPEVTQTPSHQVTQMGQEVILRCVPISNHLYFYWYRQILGQKVEFLVSFYNNEISEKSEIFDDQFSVERPDGSNFTLKIRSTKLEDSAMYFCASSETGGTGELFFGEGSRLTVL.

This clone was seen at least ten times. The read gets to within 3 residues of the CDR3 end, and the germline J gene fills in the rest. The chain carries TRBV29-1 and TRBJ2-1, with 13 bases aligning to TRBD2. V shed 5 bases, J shed 7 bases, and the junction held 5 bases outside the gene matches. Germline V lookup: CDR1 SQVTM, CDR2 ANQGSEA. The CDR3 is 14 amino acids. This CDR3 is CSVRGTSGTNEQFF. The sequenced part of the CDR3 DNA is TGCAGCGTTCGAGGGACTAGCGGGACTAATGAG.

This clone was seen at least ten times. Read data end 3 residues before the CDR3 end; the end is taken from the germline J gene. This chain connects TRBV30 to TRBJ1-6; a weak D match, TRBD1 (6 bases). With 2 bases removed from V and 6 bases from J, the gap between germline ends came to 14 bases. Germline V gene lookup returns CDR1 GTSNPN and CDR2 SVGIG (reference sequence). The CDR3 is 15 amino acids. The CDR3 sequence: CAWSLNRQANSPLHF. The CDR3 bases that were read are TGTGCCTGGAGTCTTAATCGACAGGCTAATTCACCC.

This clone was seen many times. The read terminates 3 residues before the CDR3 end, so the remaining end is supplied by the germline J gene. The rearrangement joins TRBV2 to TRBJ2-1, with 9 nucleotides matching TRBD1. CDR1 SNHLY and CDR2 FYNNEI come from the germline V gene. Trimming cost V 1 base and J 4 bases; bases outside gene matches: 2. This CDR3 spans 15 amino acids. The sequenced CDR3 bases are TGTGCCAGCAGTGAAGTGACAGGGGGTTACAATGAG. Its protein product is CASSEVTGGYNE. The CDR3 in full is CASSEVTGGYNEQFF.

This clone appeared many times. With the read ending 3 residues before the CDR3 end, the germline J gene is used to fill in that end. The chain carries TRBV28 and TRBJ1-5; D is undetermined. This CDR3 comprises 14 residues. Germline loops: CDR1 MDHEN, CDR2 SYDVKM. V lost 4 bases to trimming and J lost 9 bases, with 16 bases between them. The CDR3 sequence is CASSSSVAGGPQHF. Partial CDR3 DNA: TGTGCCAGCAGTTCATCCGTAGCGGGAGGGCCC.

This clone came up a few times. The CDR3 goes on 3 residues after the read ends, and that part is filled in from the germline J gene. The rearrangement links TRBV7-8 to TRBJ1-2, with TRBD1 matching over 8 bases. Germline trimming cut 5 bases from V and 0 bases from J; bases unmatched to any gene: 5. The germline gives CDR1 SGHVS, CDR2 FQNEAQ. This CDR3 has 15 amino acids. CDR3: CASSQTGASNYGYTF. Incomplete CDR3 DNA: TGTGCCAGCAGCCAGACAGGGGCTTCTAACTATGGC.

This clone was seen at least ten times. Read sequence stops 3 residues before the CDR3 end, and the germline J gene provides the missing end. The chain is built from TRBV7-2 and TRBJ2-7, with 7 bases lining up with TRBD1. J gave up 0 bases and V 5 bases, and 7 bases lay outside the gene matches. Germline CDR1 is SGHTA and CDR2 is FQGNSA. The CDR3 is 15 residues long. The covered CDR3 bases are TGTGCCAGCAGCATCTGGACAGGAAGCTCCTACGAG. Protein sequence: CASSIWTGSSYE. The CDR3 in full is CASSIWTGSSYEQYF.

This clone was detected many times. The read ends 3 residues shy of where the CDR3 ends; the end is completed using the germline J gene. This chain uses TRBV5-1 with TRBJ2-3; D might be TRBD2 (5 bases). This CDR3 region has 16 residues. Germline CDR1 reads SGHRS; CDR2 reads YFSETQ. Trimming left V 2 bases short and J 0 bases short, with 13 bases between. Here the CDR3 reads CASSLGIAPSTDTQYF. Partial CDR3 DNA: TGCGCCAGCAGCTTAGGAATAGCGCCTAGCACAGATACG.